This entry features one TCR beta chain sequence. Other DNA sequences from this sample encode an identical CDR3 as well. The data were taken from a study of blood T cell repertoires in COVID-19. Study in general: Italy, Spain and the United States were the sources of the convalescent and acute COVID-19 samples.

Original analysis: Amplification of reference gene primers was used by the study to estimate nucleated cell counts. Generated by immunoSEQ multiplex PCR, the TCRdb table keeps only in-frame clones and is missing some. For V, J and clone size, that table is used; D and trimming come from the DNA. The repertoire holds about 250,000 clones, around 90% seen once, with about 1.9% in the top ten. From germline, CDR1 is SGHAT and CDR2 FQNNGV. The CDR3 runs to 13 residues. Trimming removed 1 base from V and 4 bases from J, with 7 bases in between. The V call is TRBV11-2, the J call TRBJ1-1, with D tentatively TRBD1 (6 bases). The sequenced material came from PBMCs or T cells enriched from blood (not recorded which). The origin of this receptor is a woman aged 18-29 years who had recovered from COVID-19. The CDR3 DNA follows: TGTGCCAGCAGCTTAGTAGGGGGCACTGAAGCTTTCTTT. This codes for CASSLVGGTEAFF.